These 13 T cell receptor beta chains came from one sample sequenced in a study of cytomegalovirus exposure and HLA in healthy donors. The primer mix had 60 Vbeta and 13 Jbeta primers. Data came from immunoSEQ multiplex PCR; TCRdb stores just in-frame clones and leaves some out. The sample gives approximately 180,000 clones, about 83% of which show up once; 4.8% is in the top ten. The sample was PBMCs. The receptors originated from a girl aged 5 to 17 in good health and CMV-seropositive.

CDR3 DNA sequence: TGTGCCAGCAGCTTAGATTTCAGGAGGGGCACAGATACGCAGTATTTT. Translation gives CASSLDFRRGTDTQYF. This rearrangement joins TRBV11-2 to TRBJ2-3; D is perhaps TRBD2 (6 bases). The CDR3 has 16 residues. Germline V lookup: CDR1 SGHAT, CDR2 FQNNGV. V lost 0 bases, J lost 1 base, and 11 bases lay in between.

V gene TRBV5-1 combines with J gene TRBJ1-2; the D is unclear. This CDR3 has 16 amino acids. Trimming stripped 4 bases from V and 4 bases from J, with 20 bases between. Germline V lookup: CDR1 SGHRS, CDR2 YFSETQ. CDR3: CASSTRRPTEVYGYTF. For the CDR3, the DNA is TGCGCCAGCAGCACCCGTAGGCCCACAGAAGTCTATGGCTACACCTTC.

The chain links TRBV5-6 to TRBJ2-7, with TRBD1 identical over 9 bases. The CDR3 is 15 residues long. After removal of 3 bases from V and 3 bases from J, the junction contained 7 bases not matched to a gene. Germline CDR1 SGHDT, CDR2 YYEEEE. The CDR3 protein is CASSSGTGFVYEQYF. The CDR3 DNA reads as TGTGCCAGCAGCTCGGGGACAGGGTTTGTCTACGAGCAGTACTTC.

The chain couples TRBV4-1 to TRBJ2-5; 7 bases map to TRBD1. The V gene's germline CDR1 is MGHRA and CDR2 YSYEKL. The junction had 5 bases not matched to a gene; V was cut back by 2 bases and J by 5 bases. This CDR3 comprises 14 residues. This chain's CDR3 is CASSQTGEWETQYF. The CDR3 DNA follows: TGCGCCAGCAGCCAAACAGGGGAGTGGGAGACCCAGTACTTC.

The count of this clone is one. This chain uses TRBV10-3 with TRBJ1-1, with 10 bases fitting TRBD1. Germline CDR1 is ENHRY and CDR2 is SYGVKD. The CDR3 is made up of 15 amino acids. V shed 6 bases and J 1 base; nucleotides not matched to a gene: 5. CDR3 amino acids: CAIRARQGANTEAFF. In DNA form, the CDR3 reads TGTGCCATCAGGGCTCGACAGGGGGCGAACACTGAAGCTTTCTTT.

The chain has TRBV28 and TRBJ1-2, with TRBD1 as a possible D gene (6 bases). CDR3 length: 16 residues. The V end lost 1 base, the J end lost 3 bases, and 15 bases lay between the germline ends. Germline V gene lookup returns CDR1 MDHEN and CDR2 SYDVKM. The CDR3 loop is CASSLFEQGPYYGYTF. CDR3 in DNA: TGTGCCAGCAGTTTATTCGAACAGGGCCCCTACTATGGCTACACCTTC.

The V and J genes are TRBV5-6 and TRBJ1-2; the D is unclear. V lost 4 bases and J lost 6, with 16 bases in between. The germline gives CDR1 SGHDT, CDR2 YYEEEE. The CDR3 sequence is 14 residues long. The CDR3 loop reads CASSPGWGRDGYTF. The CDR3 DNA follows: TGTGCCAGCAGCCCGGGGTGGGGTAGAGATGGCTACACCTTC.

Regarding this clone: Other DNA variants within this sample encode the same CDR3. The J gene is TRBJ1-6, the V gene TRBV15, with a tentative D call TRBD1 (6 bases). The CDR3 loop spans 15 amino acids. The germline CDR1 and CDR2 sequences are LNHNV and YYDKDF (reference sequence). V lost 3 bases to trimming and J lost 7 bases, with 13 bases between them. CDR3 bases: TGTGCCACCAGCAGCGATGGGACATCGAATTCACCCCTCCACTTT. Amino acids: CATSSDGTSNSPLHF.

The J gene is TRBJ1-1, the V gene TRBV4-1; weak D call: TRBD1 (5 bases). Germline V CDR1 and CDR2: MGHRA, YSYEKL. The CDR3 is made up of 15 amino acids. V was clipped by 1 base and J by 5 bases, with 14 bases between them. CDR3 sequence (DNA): TGCGCCAGCAGCCAAGCGGCAGGGTGGGAAACTGAAGCTTTCTTT. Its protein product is CASSQAAGWETEAFF.

CDR3 protein: CASSLQGASSYNEQFF. CDR3 sequence (DNA): TGCGCCAGCAGCCTACAGGGGGCAAGCTCCTACAATGAGCAGTTCTTC. This chain connects TRBV5-1 to TRBJ2-1; 9 bases are shared with TRBD1. CDR1 SGHRS and CDR2 YFSETQ come from the germline V gene. Trimming at V came to 4 bases and at J to 0 bases, leaving 5 bases not matched to a gene. CDR3 length: 16 amino acids.

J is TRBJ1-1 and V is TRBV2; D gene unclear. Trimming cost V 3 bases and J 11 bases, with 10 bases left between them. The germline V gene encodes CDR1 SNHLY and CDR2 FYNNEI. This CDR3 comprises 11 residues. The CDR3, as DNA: TGTGCCAGCAGTGATAGTCGGTGGGCTTTCTTT. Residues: CASSDSRWAFF.

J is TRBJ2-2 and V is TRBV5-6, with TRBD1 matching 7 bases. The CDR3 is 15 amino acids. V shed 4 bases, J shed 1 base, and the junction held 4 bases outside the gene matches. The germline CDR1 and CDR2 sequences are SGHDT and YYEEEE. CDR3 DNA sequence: TGTGCCAGCAGCCCCCGGACAGGGAACACCGGGGAGCTGTTTTTT. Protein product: CASSPRTGNTGELFF.

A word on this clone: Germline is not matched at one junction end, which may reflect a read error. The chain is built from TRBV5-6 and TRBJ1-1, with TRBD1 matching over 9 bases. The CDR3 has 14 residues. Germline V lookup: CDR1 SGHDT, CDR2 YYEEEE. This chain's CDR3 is CASSATRQGVESFF. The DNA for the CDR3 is TGTGCCAGCAGCGCAACCAGACAGGGGGTTGAATCTTTCTTT.